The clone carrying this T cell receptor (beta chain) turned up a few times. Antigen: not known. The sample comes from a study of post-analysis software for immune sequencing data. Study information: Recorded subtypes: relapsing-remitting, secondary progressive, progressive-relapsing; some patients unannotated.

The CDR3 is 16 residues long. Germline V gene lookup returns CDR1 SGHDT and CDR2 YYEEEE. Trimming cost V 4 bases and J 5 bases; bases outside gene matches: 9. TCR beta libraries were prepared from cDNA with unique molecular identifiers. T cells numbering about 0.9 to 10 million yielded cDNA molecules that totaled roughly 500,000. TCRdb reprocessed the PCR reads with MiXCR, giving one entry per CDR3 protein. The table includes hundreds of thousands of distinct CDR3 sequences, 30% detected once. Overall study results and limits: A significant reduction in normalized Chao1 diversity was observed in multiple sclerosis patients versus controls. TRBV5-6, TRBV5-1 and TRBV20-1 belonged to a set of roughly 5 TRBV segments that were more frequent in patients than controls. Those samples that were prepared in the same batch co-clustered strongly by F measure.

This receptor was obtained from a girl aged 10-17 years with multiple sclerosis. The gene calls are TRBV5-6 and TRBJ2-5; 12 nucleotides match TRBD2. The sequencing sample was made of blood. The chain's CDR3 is CASSDPRLAGVETQYF. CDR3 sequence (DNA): TGTGCCAGCAGCGACCCAAGACTAGCGGGAGTTGAGACCCAGTACTTC.